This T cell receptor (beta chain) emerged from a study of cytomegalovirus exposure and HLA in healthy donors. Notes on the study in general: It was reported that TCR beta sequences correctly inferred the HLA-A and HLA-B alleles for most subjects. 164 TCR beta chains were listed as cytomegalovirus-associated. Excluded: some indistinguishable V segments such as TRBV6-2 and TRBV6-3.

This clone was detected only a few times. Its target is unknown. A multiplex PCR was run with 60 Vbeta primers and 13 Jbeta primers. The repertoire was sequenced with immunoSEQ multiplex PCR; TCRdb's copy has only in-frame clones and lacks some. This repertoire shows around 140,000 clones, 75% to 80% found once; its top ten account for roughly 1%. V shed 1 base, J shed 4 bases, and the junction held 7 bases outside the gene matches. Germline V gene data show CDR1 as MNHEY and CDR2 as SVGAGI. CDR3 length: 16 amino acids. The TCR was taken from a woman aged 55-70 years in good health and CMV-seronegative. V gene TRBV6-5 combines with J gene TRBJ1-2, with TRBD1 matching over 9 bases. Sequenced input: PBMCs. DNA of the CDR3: TGTGCCAGCAGTTACTTCCGGGACAGGGTTGGCTATGGCTACACCTTC. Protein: CASSYFRDRVGYGYTF.